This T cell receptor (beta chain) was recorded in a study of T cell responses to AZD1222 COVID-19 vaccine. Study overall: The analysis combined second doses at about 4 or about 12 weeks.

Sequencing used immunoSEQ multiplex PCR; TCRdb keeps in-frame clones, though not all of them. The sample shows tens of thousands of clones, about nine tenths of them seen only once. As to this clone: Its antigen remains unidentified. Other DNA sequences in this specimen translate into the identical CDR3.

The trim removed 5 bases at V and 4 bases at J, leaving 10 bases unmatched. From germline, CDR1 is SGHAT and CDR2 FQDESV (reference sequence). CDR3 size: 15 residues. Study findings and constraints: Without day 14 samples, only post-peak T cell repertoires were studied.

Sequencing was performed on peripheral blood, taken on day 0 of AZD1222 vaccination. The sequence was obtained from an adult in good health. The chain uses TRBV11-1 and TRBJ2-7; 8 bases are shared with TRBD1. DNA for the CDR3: TGTGCCAGCAGCGGGGGGACAGGACTTACTTACGAGCAGTACTTC. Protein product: CASSGGTGLTYEQYF.